This T cell receptor beta chain comes out of a study of Ad26.COV2.S vaccination and SARS-CoV-2 variants. The treatment was: around 19 received Ad26.COV2.S at low or high dose, single or two shots; 5 received placebo; per-sample allocation not given. Samples analyzed were those drawn on day 63 after the first vaccine or placebo injection. An adult of 18-55 years in Boston served as donor. Measured with immunoSEQ multiplex PCR; TCRdb has only the in-frame clones, and not every one. Here the sample spans about 400,000 clones, 89% being singletons. The CDR3 is made up of 14 amino acids. CDR1 MNHEY and CDR2 SMNVEV come from the germline V gene (reference sequence). V was clipped by 3 bases and J by 5 bases, with 11 bases between them. A remark on this clone: The antigen is unknown.

Study-level points and caveats: Vaccine and placebo recipients had similar non-spike TCR breadth. From the TCR breadth and depth analyses, total T cell responses may have been underestimated.

The chain employs TRBV27 and TRBJ2-1; D is ambiguous. Sequences were derived from peripheral blood, sampled in a trial of Ad26.COV2.S vaccine versus placebo. The receptor was isolated from a person between 18 and 60 years old who received the Ad26.COV2.S COVID-19 vaccine or a placebo. The CDR3 sequence: CASSFFGRNNEQFF. CDR3 sequence (DNA): TGTGCCAGCAGTTTCTTTGGCAGAAACAATGAGCAGTTCTTC.